This T cell receptor beta chain stems from a study of T cells expressing NK-cell markers. Study details: Among the eight sequenced donors, seven tested HCMV-seropositive and one tested seronegative. Findings and caveats of the study: No clear determination of HCMV specificity was made for expanded NKG2C+ T cell clones.

For this clonotype: The target antigen is unknown.

Germline-derived CDR1 and CDR2 are SGHTA and FQGTGA. This CDR3 is 15 amino acids long. 5'RACE template switching with UMIs produced the TCR beta cDNA. TCRdb re-called the 5' RACE reads and shows each CDR3 protein once, DNA omitted. The listing contains some 460,000 distinct CDR3 sequences. Sequencing was performed on blood T cells: a sorted CD56 or NKG2C T cell subset, CD4+ or CD8+ T cells, or bulk PBMC T cells (not recorded which). V is TRBV7-3 and J is TRBJ2-7; the D call of TRBD2 rests on TCRdb alone, since no DNA is present to check it. This TCR came from a woman between 45 and 65 years old in good health. This CDR3 is CASSVTSGQSYEQYF.